This T cell receptor beta chain was identified in a study of cytomegalovirus exposure and HLA in healthy donors. Regarding the study as a whole: When analyzed later, the rates of TCR association showed variation by HLA locus, with DRB1 the most and HLA-C the fewest. Rarity characterized most TCR sequences, yet some public TCRs appeared in many donors.

The PCR employed 60 Vbeta primers together with 13 Jbeta primers. The protocol was immunoSEQ multiplex PCR, while the TCRdb copy is restricted to in-frame clones and leaves out a portion. The sample yields around 71,000 clones, about 60% seen once. A note on this clone: What it recognizes is unknown.

The clonotype was recovered from a man aged 25 to 45 in good health and CMV-seropositive. The specimen was PBMCs.

The CDR3 nucleotides read TGTGCCAGCAAGCGGGAGGTTTTGGACAATGAGCAGTTCTTC. As protein: CASKREVLDNEQFF. The chain is built from TRBV19 and TRBJ2-1, with 9 bases matching TRBD2. Germline V CDR1 and CDR2: LNHDA, SQIVND (reference sequence). V shed 9 bases, J shed 5 bases, and the junction held 8 bases outside the gene matches. The CDR3 runs to 14 residues.